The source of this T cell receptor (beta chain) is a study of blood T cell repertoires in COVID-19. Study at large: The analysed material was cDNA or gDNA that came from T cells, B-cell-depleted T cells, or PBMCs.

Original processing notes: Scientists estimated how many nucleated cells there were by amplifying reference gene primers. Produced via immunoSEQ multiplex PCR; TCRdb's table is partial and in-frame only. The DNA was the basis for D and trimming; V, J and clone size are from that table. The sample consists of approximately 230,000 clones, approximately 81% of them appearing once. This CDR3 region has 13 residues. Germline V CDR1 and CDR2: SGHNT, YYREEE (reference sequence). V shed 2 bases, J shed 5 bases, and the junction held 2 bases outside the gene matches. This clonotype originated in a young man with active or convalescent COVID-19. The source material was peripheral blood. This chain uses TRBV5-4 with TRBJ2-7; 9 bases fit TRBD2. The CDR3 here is CASSLAGGHEQYF. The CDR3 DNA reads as TGTGCCAGCAGCTTAGCGGGAGGCCACGAGCAGTACTTC.